This T cell receptor beta chain comes out of a study of T cells in localized non-small cell lung cancer. V dropped 6 bases and J dropped 1 base, with 12 bases sitting between them. The length of the CDR3 is 13 residues. Germline CDR1 and CDR2: GTSNPN and SVGIG (reference sequence). Sequencing used immunoSEQ multiplex PCR; TCRdb keeps in-frame clones, though not all of them. The sample contains about 40,000 clones, around 90% of which appear only once. This TCR derives from a man aged 18-55 years with stage I lung adenocarcinoma. The chain uses TRBV30 and TRBJ1-1, with D perhaps matching TRBD1 (5 bases). The sequences come from peripheral blood, collected before any cancer treatment. CDR3: CACGGEGNTEAFF. For the CDR3, the DNA is TGTGCCTGTGGAGGGGAGGGGAACACTGAAGCTTTCTTT.